This TCR beta chain was documented in a study of control samples from healthy donors and cancer patients. The CDR3 totals 13 residues. Deletions cut 4 bases from V and 4 bases from J, with 11 bases between. Germline V lookup: CDR1 LNHDA, CDR2 SQIVND (reference sequence). The table came from immunoSEQ multiplex PCR; TCRdb's copy has only in-frame clones and leaves some out. This sample yields around 93,000 clones, of which roughly 88% are seen a single time; over 12% belongs to the top ten. This chain connects TRBV19 to TRBJ2-7; D perhaps matches TRBD2 (6 bases). Sequences were obtained from blood. This TCR was sampled from a man aged 25-45 years in good health. Here the CDR3 DNA reads TGTGCCAGTAGTACGGACTACAGTTACGAGCAGTACTTC. The encoded protein is CASSTDYSYEQYF.